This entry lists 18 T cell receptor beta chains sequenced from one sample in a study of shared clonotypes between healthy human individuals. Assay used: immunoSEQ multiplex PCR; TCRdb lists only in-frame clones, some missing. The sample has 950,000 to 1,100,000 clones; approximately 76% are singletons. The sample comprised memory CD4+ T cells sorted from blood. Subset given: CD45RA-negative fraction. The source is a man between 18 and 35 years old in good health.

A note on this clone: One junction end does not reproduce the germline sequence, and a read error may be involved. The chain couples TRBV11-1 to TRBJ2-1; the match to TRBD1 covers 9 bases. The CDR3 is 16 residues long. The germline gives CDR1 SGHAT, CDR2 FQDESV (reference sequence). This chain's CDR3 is CASSSSTGGSFNEQFF. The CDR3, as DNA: TGTGCCAGCAGCTCCTCGACAGGGGGGTCCTTCAATGAGCAGTTCTTC.

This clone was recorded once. CDR3 sequence: CASSTGTGTGNTIYF. For the CDR3, the DNA is TGTGCCAGCAGCACGGGGACAGGTACAGGAAACACCATATATTTT. The V call is TRBV7-2, the J call TRBJ1-3, with 8 bases lining up with TRBD1. The J segment lost 4 bases and the V segment lost 5 bases, leaving 7 bases of the junction unmatched. Per the germline V gene, CDR1 is SGHTA and CDR2 is FQGNSA. This CDR3 region has 15 residues.

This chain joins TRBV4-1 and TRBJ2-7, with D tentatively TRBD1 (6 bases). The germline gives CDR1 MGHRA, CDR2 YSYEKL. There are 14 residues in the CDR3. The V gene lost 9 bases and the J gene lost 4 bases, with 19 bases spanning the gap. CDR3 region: CASGRSGDTYEQYF. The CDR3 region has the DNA TGCGCCAGTGGCCGCTCAGGGGACACGTACGAGCAGTACTTC.

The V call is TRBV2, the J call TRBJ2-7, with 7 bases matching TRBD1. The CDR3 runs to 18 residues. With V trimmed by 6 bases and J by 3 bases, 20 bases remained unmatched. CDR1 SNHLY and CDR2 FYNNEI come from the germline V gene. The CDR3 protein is CASSLTGTDAIEHYEQYF. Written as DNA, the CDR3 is TGTGCCAGCAGCCTTACAGGGACAGATGCTATCGAACACTACGAGCAGTACTTC.

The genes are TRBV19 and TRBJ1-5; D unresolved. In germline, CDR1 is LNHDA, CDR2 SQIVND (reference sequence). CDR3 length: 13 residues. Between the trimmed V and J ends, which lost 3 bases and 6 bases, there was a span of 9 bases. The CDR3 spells CASSIHGGQPQHF. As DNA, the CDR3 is TGTGCCAGTAGTATCCATGGTGGTCAGCCCCAGCATTTT.

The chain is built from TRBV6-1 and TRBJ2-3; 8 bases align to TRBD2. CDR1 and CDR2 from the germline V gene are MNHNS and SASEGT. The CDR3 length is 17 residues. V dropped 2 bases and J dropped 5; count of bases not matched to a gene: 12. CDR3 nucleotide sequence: TGTGCCAGCAGTGAATGGTTAGCGGGAAGGGGGGGAGATACGCAGTATTTT. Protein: CASSEWLAGRGGDTQYF.

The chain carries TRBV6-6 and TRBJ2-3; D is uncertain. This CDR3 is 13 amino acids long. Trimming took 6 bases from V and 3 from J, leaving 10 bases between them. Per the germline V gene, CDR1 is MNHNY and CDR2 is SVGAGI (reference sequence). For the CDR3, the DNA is TGTGCCAGCAGCGACGGTAGGACAGATACGCAGTATTTT. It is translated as CASSDGRTDTQYF.

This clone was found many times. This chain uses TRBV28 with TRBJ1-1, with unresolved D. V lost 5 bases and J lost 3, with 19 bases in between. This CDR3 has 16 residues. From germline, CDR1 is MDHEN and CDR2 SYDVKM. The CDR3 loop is CASSPLRGFSYTEAFF. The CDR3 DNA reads TGTGCCAGCAGTCCCCTGAGAGGGTTCTCGTACACTGAAGCTTTCTTT. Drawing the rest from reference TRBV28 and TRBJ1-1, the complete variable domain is DVKVTQSSRYLVKRTGEKVFLECVQDMDHENMFWYRQDPGLGLRLIYFSYDVKMKEKGDIPEGYSVSREKKERFSLILESASTNQTSMYLCASSPLRGFSYTEAFFGQGTRLTVV.

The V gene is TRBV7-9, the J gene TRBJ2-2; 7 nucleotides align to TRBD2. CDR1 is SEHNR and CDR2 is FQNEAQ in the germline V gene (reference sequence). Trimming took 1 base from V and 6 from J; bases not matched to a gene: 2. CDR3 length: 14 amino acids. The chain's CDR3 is CASSLETSAGELFF. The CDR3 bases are TGTGCCAGCAGCTTAGAAACTAGCGCCGGGGAGCTGTTTTTT. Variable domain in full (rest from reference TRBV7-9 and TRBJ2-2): DTGVSQNPRHKITKRGQNVTFRCDPISEHNRLYWYRQTLGQGPEFLTYFQNEAQLEKSRLLSDRFSAERPKGSFSTLEIQRTEQGDSAMYLCASSLETSAGELFFGEGSRLTVL.

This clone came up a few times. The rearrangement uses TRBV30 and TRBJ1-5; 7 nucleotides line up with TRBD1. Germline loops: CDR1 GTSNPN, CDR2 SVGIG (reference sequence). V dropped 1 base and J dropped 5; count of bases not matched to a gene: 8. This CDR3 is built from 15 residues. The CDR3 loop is CAWSANAGQHQPQHF. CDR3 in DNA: TGTGCCTGGAGTGCCAACGCGGGACAGCATCAGCCCCAGCATTTT.

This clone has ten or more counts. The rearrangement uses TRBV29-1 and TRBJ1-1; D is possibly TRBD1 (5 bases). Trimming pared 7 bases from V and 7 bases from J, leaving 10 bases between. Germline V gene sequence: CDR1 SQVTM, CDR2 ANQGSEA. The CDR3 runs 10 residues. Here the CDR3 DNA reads TGCAGCGGAAGACAGATTGAAGCTTTCTTT. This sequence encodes CSGRQIEAFF.

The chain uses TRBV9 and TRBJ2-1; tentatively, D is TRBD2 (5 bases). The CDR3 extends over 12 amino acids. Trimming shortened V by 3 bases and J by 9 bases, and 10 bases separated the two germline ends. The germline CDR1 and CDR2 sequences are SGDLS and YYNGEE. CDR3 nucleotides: TGTGCCAGCAGCGCAAAACTAGGTGAGCAGTTCTTC. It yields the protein CASSAKLGEQFF.

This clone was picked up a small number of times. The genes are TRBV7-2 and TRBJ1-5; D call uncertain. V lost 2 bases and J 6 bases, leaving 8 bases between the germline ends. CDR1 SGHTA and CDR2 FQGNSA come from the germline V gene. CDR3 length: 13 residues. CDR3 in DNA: TGTGCCAGCAGCTTAAAGATGAGTCAGCCCCAGCATTTT. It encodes CASSLKMSQPQHF.

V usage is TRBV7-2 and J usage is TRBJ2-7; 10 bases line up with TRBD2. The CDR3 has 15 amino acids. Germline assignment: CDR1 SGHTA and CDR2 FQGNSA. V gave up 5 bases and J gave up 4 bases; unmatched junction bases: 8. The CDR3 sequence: CASSASSGSGYEQYF. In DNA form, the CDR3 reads TGTGCCAGCAGCGCCTCTAGCGGGAGTGGGTACGAGCAGTACTTC.

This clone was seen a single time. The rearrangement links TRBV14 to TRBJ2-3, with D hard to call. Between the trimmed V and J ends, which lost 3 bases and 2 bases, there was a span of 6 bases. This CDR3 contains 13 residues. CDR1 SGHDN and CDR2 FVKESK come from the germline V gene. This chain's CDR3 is CASSQIDTDTQYF. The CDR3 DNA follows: TGTGCCAGCAGCCAGATCGACACAGATACGCAGTATTTT.

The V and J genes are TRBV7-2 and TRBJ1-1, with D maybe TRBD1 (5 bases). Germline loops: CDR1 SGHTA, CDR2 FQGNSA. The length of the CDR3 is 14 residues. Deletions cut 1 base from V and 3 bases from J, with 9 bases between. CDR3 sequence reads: CASSLVLGDTEAFF. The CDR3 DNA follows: TGTGCCAGCAGCTTAGTTCTGGGGGACACTGAAGCTTTCTTT.

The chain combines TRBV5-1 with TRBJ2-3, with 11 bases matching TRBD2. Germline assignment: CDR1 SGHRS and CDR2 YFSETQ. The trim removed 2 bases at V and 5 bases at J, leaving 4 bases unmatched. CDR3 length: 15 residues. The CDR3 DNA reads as TGCGCCAGCAGCTTTAGCGGGAGGGCCGAAGATACGCAGTATTTT. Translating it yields CASSFSGRAEDTQYF. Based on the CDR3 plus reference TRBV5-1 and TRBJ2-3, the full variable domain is KAGVTQTPRYLIKTRGQQVTLSCSPISGHRSVSWYQQTPGQGLQFLFEYFSETQRNKGNFPGRFSGRQFSNSRSEMNVSTLELGDSALYLCASSFSGRAEDTQYFGPGTRLTVL.

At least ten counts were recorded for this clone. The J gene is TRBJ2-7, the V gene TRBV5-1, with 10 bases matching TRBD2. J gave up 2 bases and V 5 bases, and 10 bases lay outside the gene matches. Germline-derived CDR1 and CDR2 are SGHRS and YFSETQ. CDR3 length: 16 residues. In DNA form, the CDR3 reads TGCGCCAGCAGGGTAGAAGCGGGAGGGCCCACCTACGAGCAGTACTTC. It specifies CASRVEAGGPTYEQYF.